This is a list of T cell receptor delta chains from one sample in a study of Vδ1+ human thymocytes. TCRdb repeated clone calling on the multiplex PCR reads with CATT. The repertoire holds 70,000 or so delta-chain clones, with 30% to 40% as singletons. Material: Vdelta1+ gamma-delta thymocytes from the thymus. The origin of the receptors is a boy in the first two years of life who had congenital heart surgery. CDR3s include the opening cysteine and the closing phenylalanine or tryptophan. A D gene is named only where the DNA matches it firmly. Only part of the rows carry a size: once, few, many, or a class if the clone is expanded.

>TRDV1|TRDD3|TRDJ1|21|-
CALDTSPTGGYPGLYTDKLIF
TGTGCTCTTGATACGAGCCCCACTGGGGGATACCCCGGGCTGTACACCGATAAACTCATCTTT
>TRDV1|TRDD3|TRDJ1|19|-
CALGERCTGGNLYTDKLIF
TGTGCTCTTGGGGAAAGGTGTACTGGGGGAAACCTGTACACCGATAAACTCATCTTT
>TRDV1|TRDD3|TRDJ1|25|-
CALGRERLLLGLLVLGDTNTDKLIF
TGTGCTCTTGGGAGGGAGCGCCTACTTCTGGGTCTCCTAGTACTGGGGGATACGAACACCGATAAACTCATCTTT
>TRDV1|TRDD3|TRDJ1|23|-
CALGNPPNSSYWGIGVNTDKLIF
TGTGCTCTTGGGAACCCCCCCAATTCCTCCTACTGGGGGATAGGTGTGAACACCGATAAACTCATCTTT
>TRDV1|TRDD3|TRDJ1|22|-
CALGELGLLILGETLYTDKLIF
TGTGCTCTTGGGGAACTAGGACTCCTAATACTGGGGGAAACCCTGTACACCGATAAACTCATCTTT
>TRDV1|-|TRDJ1|18|-
CALGTVGGLRLYTDKLIF
TGTGCTCTTGGGACCGTAGGGGGACTCAGGCTGTACACCGATAAACTCATCTTT
>TRDV1|TRDD3|TRDJ1|22|-
CALGELTTGGYAETWYTDKLIF
TGTGCTCTTGGGGAACTTACGACTGGGGGATACGCCGAGACCTGGTACACCGATAAACTCATCTTT
>TRDV1|-|TRDJ1|16|-
CALGEPAQTYPDKLIF
TGTGCTCTTGGGGAACCGGCTCAAACGTACCCCGATAAACTCATCTTT
>TRDV2|TRDD3|TRDJ1|15|few
CACDSYPGGPNKLIF
TGTGCCTGTGACTCCTATCCTGGGGGGCCCAATAAACTCATCTTT
>TRDV1|TRDD3|TRDJ1|19|few
CALGAPDPRDTSYTDKLIF
TGTGCTCTTGGGGCCCCCGACCCCCGGGATACCTCGTACACCGATAAACTCATCTTT
>TRDV1|TRDD3|TRDJ1|21|-
CALGELFPYWGLPSAWDKLIF
TGTGCTCTTGGGGAACTGTTCCCCTACTGGGGTCTCCCCAGCGCGTGGGATAAACTCATCTTT
>TRDV1|-|TRDJ1|17|-
CALGELNLVADLHKLIF
TGTGCTCTTGGGGAACTGAACCTAGTGGCCGACCTCCATAAACTCATCTTT
>TRDV1|-|TRDJ1|15|-
CALPYGEVNTDKLIF
TGTGCTCTCCCCTACGGCGAGGTCAACACCGATAAACTCATCTTT
>TRDV1|TRDD3|TRDJ1|18|few
CALGEVAYRLGDTDKLIF
TGTGCTCTTGGGGAAGTGGCCTACAGACTGGGGGATACCGATAAACTCATCTTT
>TRDV2|TRDD3|TRDJ3|21|-
CACDTSYLLGDTHWDTRQMFF
TGTGCCTGTGACACCTCCTACTTACTGGGGGATACGCACTGGGACACCCGACAGATGTTTTTC
>TRDV1|TRDD3|TRDJ1|21|-
CALGAGLPSLLGDMKIDKLIF
TGTGCTCTTGGGGCGGGCCTTCCTTCTCTACTGGGGGATATGAAAATCGATAAACTCATCTTT
>TRDV1|TRDD3|TRDJ1|28|few
CALGELVRIGDFPITGGYPRTYTDKLIF
TGTGCTCTTGGGGAACTAGTGAGGATCGGGGACTTTCCCATTACTGGGGGATACCCCCGGACGTACACCGATAAACTCATCTTT
>TRDV1|TRDD3|TRDJ1|22|few
CALGELPQKNILDLGDTDKLIF
TGTGCTCTTGGGGAACTCCCTCAGAAAAACATTCTTGACCTGGGGGATACCGATAAACTCATCTTT
>TRDV1|-|TRDJ1|19|once
CALGELVPHRGSRTDKLIF
TGTGCTCTTGGGGAACTAGTGCCTCACCGGGGGTCCAGGACCGATAAACTCATCTTT
>TRDV2|TRDD3|TRDJ3|20|many
CACDTPYWGTPSWDTRQMFF
TGTGCCTGTGACACCCCGTACTGGGGGACTCCTTCCTGGGACACCCGACAGATGTTTTTC
>TRDV2|TRDD3|TRDJ1|16|few
CACDLGDQTHTDKLIF
TGTGCCTGTGATTTGGGGGATCAGACTCACACCGATAAACTCATCTTT
>TRDV1|TRDD3|TRDJ1|16|-
CALGDHWGHDPDKLIF
TGTGCTCTCGGGGATCACTGGGGACATGACCCCGATAAACTCATCTTT
>TRDV1|TRDD3|TRDJ1|23|-
CALGELELSYPNWGILGTDKLIF
TGTGCTCTTGGGGAGCTCGAGCTTTCCTACCCTAACTGGGGGATACTTGGCACCGATAAACTCATCTTT
>TRDV1|TRDD3|TRDJ1|19|few
CALGGSSYDYLGDADKLIF
TGTGCTCTTGGGGGGTCGTCCTACGACTACTTGGGGGATGCCGATAAACTCATCTTT
>TRDV1|TRDD3|TRDJ1|21|few
CALGEKRSSHWGNLYTDKLIF
TGTGCTCTTGGGGAAAAACGTTCCTCTCACTGGGGGAATTTATACACCGATAAACTCATCTTT
>TRDV1|-|TRDJ1|16|-
CALGSSKAVRTDKLIF
TGTGCTCTTGGGTCGTCAAAGGCGGTACGAACCGATAAACTCATCTTT
>TRDV1|TRDD3|TRDJ1|16|few
CALGEPGGGYTDKLIF
TGTGCTCTTGGGGAACCAGGCGGGGGATACACCGATAAACTCATCTTT
>TRDV1|TRDD3|TRDJ1|22|few
CALGGFSYTGGYAKCNTDKLIF
TGTGCTCTTGGGGGTTTTTCCTATACTGGGGGATACGCTAAATGCAACACCGATAAACTCATCTTT
>TRDV1|-|TRDJ1|19|-
CALGELGLSPWGDCDKLIF
TGTGCTCTTGGGGAACTAGGCCTATCCCCATGGGGGGACTGCGATAAACTCATCTTT
>TRDV1|-|TRDJ1|18|-
CALGAHLGIPGGADKLIF
TGTGCTCTTGGGGCACACCTGGGGATCCCCGGCGGGGCCGATAAACTCATCTTT
>TRDV1|-|TRDJ1|22|few
CALGELSFPKVLGDTYTDKLIF
TGTGCTCTTGGGGAACTATCGTTTCCGAAAGTACTGGGAGATACTTACACCGATAAACTCATCTTT
>TRDV1|TRDD3|TRDJ1|24|-
CALGEFVNPFLRVLGDTDVSKLIF
TGTGCTCTTGGGGAATTTGTTAACCCCTTCCTACGGGTACTGGGGGATACTGATGTGTCTAAACTCATCTTT
>TRDV1|TRDD3|TRDJ1|17|-
CALGECTGTGDTDKLIF
TGTGCTCTTGGGGAATGCACGGGTACTGGGGACACCGATAAACTCATCTTT
>TRDV1|-|TRDJ1|14|-
CALGLLRWTGKLIF
TGTGCTCTTGGGCTTCTACGGTGGACTGGAAAACTCATCTTT
>TRDV1|-|TRDJ1|22|-
CALGESHFFLRRTGVHTDKLIF
TGTGCTCTTGGGGAATCCCATTTCTTCCTAAGACGTACTGGGGTGCACACCGATAAACTCATCTTT
>TRDV1|-|TRDJ1|18|-
CALERLGAYSEGADKLIF
TGTGCTCTCGAGAGGTTGGGGGCATACTCGGAGGGGGCCGATAAACTCATCTTT
>TRDV1|TRDD3|TRDJ1|28|-
CALGDSGSDRDSYRPLWWGIRGTDKLIF
TGTGCTCTTGGGGACTCGGGGAGTGATCGAGATTCCTACCGGCCCCTGTGGTGGGGGATACGTGGAACCGATAAACTCATCTTT
>TRDV1|-|TRDJ1|18|few
CALGDITVLGEYTDKLIF
TGTGCTCTTGGGGATATAACCGTACTGGGCGAGTACACCGATAAACTCATCTTT
>TRDV1|-|TRDJ1|22|-
CALGVPPLYVPVPVGASDKLIF
TGTGCTCTTGGGGTCCCGCCCCTCTACGTACCCGTACCTGTGGGGGCTTCTGATAAACTCATCTTT
>TRDV1|-|TRDJ1|20|few
CALGERWGVPLGGLTDKLIF
TGTGCTCTTGGGGAACGGTGGGGCGTTCCTCTTGGCGGACTCACCGATAAACTCATCTTT
>TRDV2|-|TRDJ1|12|few
CACPPFLDKLIF
TGTGCCTGTCCTCCATTCCTCGATAAACTCATCTTT
>TRDV1|-|TRDJ1|20|few
CALGEVVRSTHKYKTDKLIF
TGTGCTCTTGGGGAAGTGGTTAGATCCACCCATAAATATAAGACCGATAAACTCATCTTT
>TRDV1|TRDD3|TRDJ1|22|few
CALGGPPVLPTTGGYLTDKLIF
TGTGCTCTTGGGGGACCACCGGTCCTTCCTACGACTGGGGGATACCTGACCGATAAACTCATCTTT
>TRDV1|-|TRDJ1|12|-
CALGKGGLELIF
TGTGCTCTTGGGAAAGGGGGGTTGGAACTCATCTTT
>TRDV1|TRDD3|TRDJ1|22|-
CALGERSRLPVLGDTGGDKLIF
TGTGCTCTTGGGGAACGGTCGCGTCTTCCTGTACTGGGGGATACGGGAGGCGATAAACTCATCTTT
>TRDV1|TRDD3|TRDJ1|21|-
CALGDPSAAGDTLTNTDKLIF
TGTGCTCTTGGGGACCCTTCAGCGGCAGGGGATACGCTTACGAACACCGATAAACTCATCTTT
>TRDV1|TRDD3|TRDJ1|15|-
CALGESRTGGFKLIF
TGTGCTCTTGGGGAATCCCGGACTGGGGGATTTAAACTCATCTTT
>TRDV1|-|TRDJ1|15|few
CALGAGGYSVDKLIF
TGTGCTCTTGGAGCCGGGGGCTACTCTGTGGATAAACTCATCTTT
>TRDV1|TRDD3|TRDJ1|22|-
CALGELREPSLGGYLYTDKLIF
TGTGCTCTTGGGGAACTTCGGGAACCTTCTCTCGGGGGATACCTTTACACCGATAAACTCATCTTT
>TRDV1|-|TRDJ1|23|-
CALGELNFQPPSFVYWIPDKLIF
TGTGCTCTTGGGGAACTCAACTTCCAACCCCCCTCCTTTGTGTACTGGATCCCCGATAAACTCATCTTT
>TRDV1|-|TRDJ1|13|-
CALGELYTDKLIF
TGTGCTCTTGGGGAACTGTACACCGATAAACTCATCTTT